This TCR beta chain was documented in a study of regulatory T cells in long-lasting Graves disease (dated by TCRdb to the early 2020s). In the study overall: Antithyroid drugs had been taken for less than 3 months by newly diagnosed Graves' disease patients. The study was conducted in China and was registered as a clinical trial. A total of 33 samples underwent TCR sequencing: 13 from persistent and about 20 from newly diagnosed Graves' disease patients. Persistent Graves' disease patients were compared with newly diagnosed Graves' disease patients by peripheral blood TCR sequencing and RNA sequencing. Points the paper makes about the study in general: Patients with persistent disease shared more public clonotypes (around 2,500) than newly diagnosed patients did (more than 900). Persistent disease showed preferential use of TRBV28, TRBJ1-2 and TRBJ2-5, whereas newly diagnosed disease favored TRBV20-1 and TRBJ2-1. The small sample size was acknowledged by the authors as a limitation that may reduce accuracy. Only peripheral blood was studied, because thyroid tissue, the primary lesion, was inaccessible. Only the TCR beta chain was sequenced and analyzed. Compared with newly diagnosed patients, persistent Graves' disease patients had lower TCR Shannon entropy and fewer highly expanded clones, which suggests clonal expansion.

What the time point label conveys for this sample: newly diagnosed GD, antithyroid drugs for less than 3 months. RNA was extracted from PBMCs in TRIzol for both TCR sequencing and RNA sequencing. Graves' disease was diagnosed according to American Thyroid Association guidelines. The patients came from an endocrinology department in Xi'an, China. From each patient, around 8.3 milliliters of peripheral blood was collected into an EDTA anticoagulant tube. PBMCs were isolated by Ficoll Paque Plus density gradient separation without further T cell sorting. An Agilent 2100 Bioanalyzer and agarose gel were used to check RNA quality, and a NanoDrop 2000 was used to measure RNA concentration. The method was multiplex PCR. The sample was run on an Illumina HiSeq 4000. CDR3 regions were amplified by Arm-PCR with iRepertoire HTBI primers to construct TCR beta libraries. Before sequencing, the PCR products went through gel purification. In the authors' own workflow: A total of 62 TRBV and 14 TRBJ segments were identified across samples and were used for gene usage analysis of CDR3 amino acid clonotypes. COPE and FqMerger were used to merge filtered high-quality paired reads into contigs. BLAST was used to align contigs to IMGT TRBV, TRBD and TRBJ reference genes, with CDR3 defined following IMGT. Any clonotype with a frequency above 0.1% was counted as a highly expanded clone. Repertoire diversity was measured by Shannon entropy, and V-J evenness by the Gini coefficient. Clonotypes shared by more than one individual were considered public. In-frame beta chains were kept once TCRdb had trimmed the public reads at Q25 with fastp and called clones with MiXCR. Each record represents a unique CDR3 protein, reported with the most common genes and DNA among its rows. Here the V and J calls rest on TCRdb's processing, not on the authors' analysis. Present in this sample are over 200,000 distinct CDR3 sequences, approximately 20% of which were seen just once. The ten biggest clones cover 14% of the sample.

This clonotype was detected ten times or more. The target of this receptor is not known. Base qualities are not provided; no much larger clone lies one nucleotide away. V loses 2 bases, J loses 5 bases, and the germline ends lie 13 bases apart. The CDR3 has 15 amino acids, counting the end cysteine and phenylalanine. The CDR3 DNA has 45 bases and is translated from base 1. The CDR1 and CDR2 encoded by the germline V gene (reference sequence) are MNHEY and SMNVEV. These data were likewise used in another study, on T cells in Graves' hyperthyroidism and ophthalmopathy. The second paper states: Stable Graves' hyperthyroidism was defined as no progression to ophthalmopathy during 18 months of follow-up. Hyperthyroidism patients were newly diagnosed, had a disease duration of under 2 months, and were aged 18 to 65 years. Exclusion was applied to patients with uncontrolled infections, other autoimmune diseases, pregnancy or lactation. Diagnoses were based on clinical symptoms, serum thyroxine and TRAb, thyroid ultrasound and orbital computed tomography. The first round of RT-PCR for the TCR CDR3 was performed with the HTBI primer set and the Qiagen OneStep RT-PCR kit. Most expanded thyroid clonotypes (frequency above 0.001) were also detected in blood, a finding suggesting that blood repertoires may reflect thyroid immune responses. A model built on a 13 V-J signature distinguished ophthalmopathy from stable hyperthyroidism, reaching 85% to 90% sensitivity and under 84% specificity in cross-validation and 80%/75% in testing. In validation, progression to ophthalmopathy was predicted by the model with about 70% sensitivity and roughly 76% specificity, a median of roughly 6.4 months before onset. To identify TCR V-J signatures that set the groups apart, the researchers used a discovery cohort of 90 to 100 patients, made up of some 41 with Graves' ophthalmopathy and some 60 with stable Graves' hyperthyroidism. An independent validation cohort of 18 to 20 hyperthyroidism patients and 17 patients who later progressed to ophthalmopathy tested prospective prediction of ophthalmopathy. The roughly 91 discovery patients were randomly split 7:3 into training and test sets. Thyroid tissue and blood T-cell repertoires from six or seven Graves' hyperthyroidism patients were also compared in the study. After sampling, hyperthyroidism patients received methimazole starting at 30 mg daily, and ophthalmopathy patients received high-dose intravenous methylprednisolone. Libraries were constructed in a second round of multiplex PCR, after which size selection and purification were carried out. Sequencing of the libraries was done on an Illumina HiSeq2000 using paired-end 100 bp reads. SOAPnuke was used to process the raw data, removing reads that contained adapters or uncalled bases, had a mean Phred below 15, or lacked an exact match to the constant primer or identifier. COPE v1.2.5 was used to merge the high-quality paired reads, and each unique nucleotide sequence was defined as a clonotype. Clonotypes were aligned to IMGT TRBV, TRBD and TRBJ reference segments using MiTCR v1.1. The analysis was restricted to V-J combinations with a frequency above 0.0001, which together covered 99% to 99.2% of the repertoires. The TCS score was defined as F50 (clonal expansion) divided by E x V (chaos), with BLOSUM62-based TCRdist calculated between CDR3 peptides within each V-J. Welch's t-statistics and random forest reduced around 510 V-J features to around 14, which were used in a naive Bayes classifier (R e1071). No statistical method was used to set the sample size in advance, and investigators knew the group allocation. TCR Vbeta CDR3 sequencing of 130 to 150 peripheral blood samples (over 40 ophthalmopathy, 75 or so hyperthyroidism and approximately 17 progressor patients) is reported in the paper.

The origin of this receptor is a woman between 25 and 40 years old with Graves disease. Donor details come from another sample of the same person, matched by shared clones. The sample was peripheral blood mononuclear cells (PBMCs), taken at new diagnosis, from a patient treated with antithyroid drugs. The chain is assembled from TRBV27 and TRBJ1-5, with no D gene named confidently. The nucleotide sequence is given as TGTGCCAGCAGTTTAATGGCAGGAATCTATCAGCCCCAGCATTTT. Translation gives CASSLMAGIYQPQHF.